This is a list of T cell receptor beta chains from one sample in a study of blood T cell repertoires in COVID-19. The method was immunoSEQ multiplex PCR; TCRdb's version includes in-frame clones alone and lacks a portion of them. The sample lists 450,000 to 500,000 clones, roughly 85% seen once, with approximately 3% in the top ten. Sample: peripheral blood. The receptors come from a human donor in a cohort sampled during active COVID-19. The CDR3 runs from the conserved cysteine through the conserved F or W. Fields, in order: clone size, D gene, V gene, J gene, CDR3 length, CDR3 protein, CDR3 DNA. D genes are given only for firm matches. Only some rows state a clone size, as once, few, many or a class for expanded clones.

-	TRBD1	TRBV19	TRBJ1-4	15	CASSPDRGQVEKLFF	TGTGCCAGTAGTCCCGACAGGGGGCAAGTTGAAAAACTGTTTTTT
once	-	TRBV28	TRBJ1-6	16	CASSPLKTGFNSPLHF	TGTGCCAGCAGTCCGCTAAAGACAGGATTTAATTCACCCCTCCACTTT
-	TRBD1	TRBV30	TRBJ1-2	15	CAWSGLGQGAYGYTF	TGTGCCTGGAGTGGGTTAGGACAGGGGGCTTATGGCTACACCTTC
-	TRBD1	TRBV18	TRBJ2-2	15	CASSADRGTSGELFF	TGTGCCAGCTCAGCCGACAGGGGGACCAGCGGGGAGCTGTTTTTT
-	-	TRBV2	TRBJ1-6	13	CASGIEDNSPLHF	TGTGCCAGCGGAATAGAGGATAATTCACCCCTCCACTTT
-	-	TRBV18	TRBJ1-2	15	CASSPEQGLNYGYTF	TGTGCCAGCTCACCAGAGCAGGGACTTAACTATGGCTACACCTTC
-	TRBD1	TRBV27	TRBJ1-2	15	CASSLTEGAHYGYTF	TGTGCCAGCAGTTTAACGGAGGGGGCGCACTATGGCTACACCTTC
-	-	TRBV3-1/TRBV3-2	TRBJ1-1	14	CASSRNRENTEAFF	TGTGCCAGCAGCCGCAACAGGGAGAACACTGAAGCTTTCTTT
-	TRBD1	TRBV28	TRBJ2-7	20	CASSPTPGQRTLGAGYEQYF	TGTGCCAGCAGTCCCACCCCGGGACAGCGGACTCTTGGGGCAGGTTACGAGCAGTACTTC
-	-	TRBV5-4	TRBJ1-2	14	CASSLAWRNYGYTF	TGTGCCAGCAGCTTGGCTTGGAGAAACTATGGCTACACCTTC
-	-	TRBV29-1	TRBJ2-7	17	CSVGPFQGSGGGYEQYF	TGCAGCGTTGGGCCCTTTCAAGGTTCGGGGGGCGGCTACGAGCAGTACTTC
-	TRBD1	TRBV30	TRBJ1-2	13	CAWFQGARYGYTF	TGTGCCTGGTTCCAGGGGGCGCGGTATGGCTACACCTTC
-	-	TRBV28	TRBJ1-4	15	CASSLLSRVHEKLFF	TGTGCCAGCAGTCTCCTAAGCAGGGTGCATGAAAAACTGTTTTTT
-	TRBD1	TRBV15	TRBJ1-4	15	CATSRGQSGNEKLFF	TGTGCCACCAGCAGGGGACAGTCGGGAAATGAAAAACTGTTTTTT